This T cell receptor beta chain was recorded in a study of T cell repertoires in cytomegalovirus infection. Overall study: CMV epitopes used comprised recently identified HLA-C-restricted ones and well-studied HLA-B-restricted ones. Matching HLA type, along with CMV infection, was indicated by public TCR beta signatures. Study observations and caveats: Predominance within the ex vivo response was attributable to HLA-C-restricted CMV-specific TCR beta clonotypes. The cumulative frequency of public TCR beta families identified carriers of CMV plus the relevant HLA.

With 3 bases removed from V and 2 bases from J, the gap between germline ends came to 8 bases. The CDR3 consists of 14 residues. CDR1 and CDR2 (germline): SGHVS, FNYEAQ. TCRdb independently ran MiXCR on the reads; one entry per CDR3 protein. Found here are around 430,000 distinct CDR3 sequences, approximately 46% of them singletons; the top ten hold about 39%. Worth noting for this clonotype: Its antigen remains unidentified.

This receptor was identified in a human donor in good health (CMV status not recorded). Some clones in this sample may be carry-over from other donors' samples. The specimen comprised cultured PBMCs, sampled from culture after CMV antigen stimulation. This rearrangement joins TRBV7-6 to TRBJ1-3, with D unclear. In DNA form, the CDR3 reads TGTGCCAGCAGCTTGAGTGTCCCTGGAAACACCATATATTTT. Its translation: CASSLSVPGNTIYF.